The 27 T cell receptor beta chains in this list originate from one sample, sequenced in a study of CD8+ T cells in alopecia areata. Treatment given: oral pan-JAK inhibitor, 5-10 mg twice daily. It was cDNA, reverse transcribed from extracted RNA, that served as the sequencing template. Profiled with immunoSEQ multiplex PCR; TCRdb holds only in-frame clones, not every one. Of 200,000 or so clones in the sample, roughly two fifths were seen once. Sequencing used CD4+ T cells sorted from blood, obtained at approximately week 30, from a patient treated with tofacitinib. Receptors were obtained from a human donor with alopecia areata.

This clone was detected a few times. This chain connects TRBV6-6 to TRBJ1-4; D may be TRBD1 (6 bases). The CDR3 loop spans 13 amino acids. Between the trimmed V and J ends, which lost 8 bases and 6 bases, there was a span of 13 bases. Germline V lookup: CDR1 MNHNY, CDR2 SVGAGI (reference sequence). Here the CDR3 reads CASGTGRDEKLFF. Here the CDR3 DNA reads TGTGCCAGCGGAACAGGGCGCGATGAAAAACTGTTTTTT.

In its sample, this clone was seen a few times. This chain joins TRBV5-4 and TRBJ2-3, with 12 bases identical to TRBD2. Germline V gene sequence: CDR1 SGHNT, CDR2 YYREEE (reference sequence). CDR3 length: 16 residues. V lost 3 bases, J lost 2 bases, and 4 bases stayed unmatched. CDR3 residues: CASSWTSGVLTDTQYF. The CDR3 DNA sequence: TGTGCCAGCAGCTGGACTAGCGGGGTCCTCACAGATACGCAGTATTTT.

This clone showed up many times. The chain carries TRBV19 and TRBJ2-3; no clear D. Germline CDR1 is LNHDA and CDR2 is SQIVND (reference sequence). V lost 3 bases and J lost 2, with 9 bases in between. The CDR3 contains 14 residues. The CDR3 here is CASSIGPSTDTQYF. DNA for the CDR3: TGTGCCAGTAGTATCGGACCGTCCACAGATACGCAGTATTTT.

Only a few counts were recorded for this clone. CDR3 protein: CASTGDGTGSTYEQYF. The DNA for the CDR3 is TGCGCCAGCACCGGCGATGGGACAGGGAGTACCTACGAGCAGTACTTC. The genes are TRBV5-1 and TRBJ2-7; the match to TRBD1 covers 9 bases. J gave up 2 bases and V 6 bases, and 12 bases lay outside the gene matches. The CDR3 runs 16 residues. Germline lookup yields CDR1 SGHRS and CDR2 YFSETQ.

The rearrangement links TRBV6-5 to TRBJ2-2; D is unclear. Looked up from germline, CDR1 is MNHEY and CDR2 is SVGAGI. Trimming took 1 base from V and 4 from J, leaving 7 bases between them. This CDR3 has 14 amino acids. CDR3 region: CASSYFASTGELFF. DNA of the CDR3: TGTGCCAGCAGTTACTTTGCGAGCACCGGGGAGCTGTTTTTT.

This clone was counted only a few times. The J gene is TRBJ2-7, the V gene TRBV25-1; 10 nucleotides line up with TRBD2. Germline CDR1 is MGHDK and CDR2 is SYGVNS. V lost 5 bases and J lost 1; bases outside the gene matches: 5. CDR3 length equals 15 residues. The CDR3 spells CASSRSTSGSYEQYF. CDR3 nucleotides: TGTGCCAGCAGTAGGTCGACTAGCGGGTCCTACGAGCAGTACTTC.

V gene TRBV6-8 combines with J gene TRBJ2-7, with 10 nucleotides matching TRBD1. The junction had 9 bases not matched to a gene; V was cut back by 8 bases and J by 5 bases. This CDR3 region has 14 residues. Looked up from germline, CDR1 is MNHGY and CDR2 is SAAAGT. CDR3: CASPGTGDFHEQYF. CDR3 DNA sequence: TGTGCCAGCCCCGGGACAGGGGATTTCCACGAGCAGTACTTC.

CDR3 DNA sequence: TGTGCCAGCAGTTACCGACAGGGGCAGACTGGCTACACCTTC. This codes for CASSYRQGQTGYTF. The chain joins TRBV6-5 to TRBJ1-2, with TRBD1 matching over 8 bases. The trim removed 2 bases at V and 7 bases at J, leaving 6 bases unmatched. Per germline, CDR1 MNHEY and CDR2 SVGAGI. CDR3 length: 14 amino acids.

This clone was counted a single time. The rearrangement joins TRBV30 to TRBJ1-2; the match to TRBD1 covers 7 bases. Germline-derived CDR1 and CDR2 are GTSNPN and SVGIG (reference sequence). The junction had 3 bases not matched to a gene; V was cut back by 5 bases and J by 6 bases. The CDR3 contains 11 residues. CDR3 bases: TGTGCCTGGGGCAGGGGGGATGGCTACACCTTC. Translation: CAWGRGDGYTF.

The V call is TRBV5-1, the J call TRBJ2-4, with 12 bases that match TRBD1. Germline-derived CDR1 and CDR2 are SGHRS and YFSETQ. This CDR3 is built from 16 residues. V lost 4 bases to trimming and J lost 2 bases; unmatched junction nucleotides: 4. The CDR3 region is CASSRDRGLTKNIQYF. CDR3 sequence (DNA): TGCGCCAGCAGCAGGGACAGGGGGCTTACCAAAAACATTCAGTACTTC. Together with reference TRBV5-1 and TRBJ2-4, the CDR3 gives the full variable domain: KAGVTQTPRYLIKTRGQQVTLSCSPISGHRSVSWYQQTPGQGLQFLFEYFSETQRNKGNFPGRFSGRQFSNSRSEMNVSTLELGDSALYLCASSRDRGLTKNIQYFGAGTRLSVL.

This clone was found a few times. This chain uses TRBV30 with TRBJ1-5, with D possibly TRBD1 on 5 matching bases. CDR3 length equals 13 residues. Germline V gives CDR1 GTSNPN, CDR2 SVGIG (reference sequence). Trimming cost V 4 bases and J 3 bases, with 10 bases left between them. The chain's CDR3 is CAWMSGTNQPQHF. The CDR3 DNA reads as TGTGCCTGGATGTCGGGGACCAATCAGCCCCAGCATTTT.

J is TRBJ1-4 and V is TRBV29-1; D remains unclear. CDR3 length: 14 residues. In germline, CDR1 is SQVTM, CDR2 ANQGSEA. The V gene lost 4 bases and the J gene lost 3 bases, with 12 bases spanning the gap. CDR3 sequence (DNA): TGCAGCGTTGGAGGCGGCCCGTCTAATGAAAAACTGTTTTTT. Protein: CSVGGGPSNEKLFF.

This clone was recorded a few times. The chain has TRBV5-1 and TRBJ1-2; no reliable D call. The germline CDR1 and CDR2 sequences are SGHRS and YFSETQ. V dropped 4 bases and J dropped 0 bases, with 22 bases sitting between them. CDR3 length: 18 amino acids. The CDR3: CASSLAPRLRETNYGYTF. The CDR3 coding sequence is TGCGCCAGCAGCCTGGCACCCAGACTACGGGAGACTAACTATGGCTACACCTTC.

The chain carries TRBV7-9 and TRBJ2-7; D gene uncertain. CDR3 size: 13 residues. Germline V gives CDR1 SEHNR, CDR2 FQNEAQ (reference sequence). Trimming removed 1 base from V and 7 bases from J, with 11 bases in between. In nucleotides, the CDR3 is TGTGCCAGCAGCTTAGAAGGGTCAGTGGAGCAGTACTTC. It is translated as CASSLEGSVEQYF.

This chain links TRBV15 with TRBJ2-1; TRBD2 matches at 10 bases. The CDR3 is made up of 18 amino acids. V lost 0 bases and J lost 0; bases outside the gene matches: 5. Germline V gives CDR1 LNHNV, CDR2 YYDKDF (reference sequence). In nucleotides, the CDR3 is TGTGCCACCAGCAGAGATCTGACTAGCGGGTTCTCCTACAATGAGCAGTTCTTC. Its protein product is CATSRDLTSGFSYNEQFF.

This chain links TRBV7-9 with TRBJ2-7; 9 nucleotides match TRBD1. Germline CDR1 reads SEHNR; CDR2 reads FQNEAQ (reference sequence). This CDR3 has 13 amino acids. Unmatched junction bases numbered 2, after V lost 5 bases and J lost 3 bases. The CDR3 DNA sequence: TGTGCCAGCAGCCGACAGGGGGGCTACGAGCAGTACTTC. It is translated as CASSRQGGYEQYF.

This clone showed up just a few times. The chain uses TRBV7-9 and TRBJ1-5; D gene ambiguous. Germline-derived CDR1 and CDR2 are SEHNR and FQNEAQ (reference sequence). This CDR3 has 14 residues. The V and J ends lost 2 bases and 3 bases respectively, with 8 bases between them. The CDR3 loop is CASSLLSVNQPQHF. The CDR3 region has the DNA TGTGCCAGCAGCTTACTTTCAGTCAATCAGCCCCAGCATTTT.

This clone was counted ten times or more. The rearrangement joins TRBV7-9 to TRBJ2-1; D possibly corresponds to TRBD1 (5 bases). The CDR3 has 14 residues. CDR1 is SEHNR and CDR2 is FQNEAQ in the germline V gene (reference sequence). Trimming shortened V by 1 base and J by 5 bases, and 9 bases separated the two germline ends. CDR3 residues: CASSLVTVNNEQFF. The CDR3 DNA follows: TGTGCCAGCAGCTTAGTGACAGTTAACAATGAGCAGTTCTTC. Variable domain in full (rest from reference TRBV7-9 and TRBJ2-1): DTGVSQNPRHKITKRGQNVTFRCDPISEHNRLYWYRQTLGQGPEFLTYFQNEAQLEKSRLLSDRFSAERPKGSFSTLEIQRTEQGDSAMYLCASSLVTVNNEQFFGPGTRLTVL.

This clone was seen only once. The chain uses TRBV5-1 and TRBJ1-2; D is uncertain. With 0 bases removed from V and 4 bases from J, the gap between germline ends came to 16 bases. This CDR3 has 16 residues. Germline assignment: CDR1 SGHRS and CDR2 YFSETQ. CDR3 in amino acids: CASSLGGDPTRYGYTF. The CDR3 DNA reads as TGCGCCAGCAGCTTGGGGGGAGACCCAACCCGCTATGGCTACACCTTC.

This clone turned up a few times. The chain is built from TRBV7-9 and TRBJ2-2; D remains ambiguous. CDR3 size: 12 residues. CDR1 and CDR2 (germline): SEHNR, FQNEAQ (reference sequence). Trimming pared 0 bases from V and 15 bases from J, leaving 11 bases between. The CDR3 region has the DNA TGTGCCAGCAGCTTAGCGCTAAGAAGGATGTTTTTT. Encoded protein: CASSLALRRMFF.

This clone appeared a few times. V gene TRBV6-1 combines with J gene TRBJ1-5, with a possible D match to TRBD1 (5 bases). The length of the CDR3 is 14 residues. V lost 0 bases and J 7 bases, leaving 10 bases between the germline ends. Germline CDR1 is MNHNS and CDR2 is SASEGT. CDR3 sequence reads: CASSEATGRQPQHF. CDR3 coding DNA: TGTGCCAGCAGTGAAGCGACGGGGCGGCAGCCCCAGCATTTT.

CDR3 loop: CASSQGDLDYGYTF. The CDR3 DNA reads as TGTGCCAGCAGCCAAGGGGATTTAGACTATGGCTACACCTTC. The chain carries TRBV4-2 and TRBJ1-2; D unclear. The CDR3 is 14 residues long. Germline CDR1 and CDR2: LGHNA and YNFKEQ. Trimming stripped 1 base from V and 3 bases from J, with 9 bases between.

This clone has a handful of counts. The V call is TRBV6-5, the J call TRBJ1-5; 8 positions match TRBD1. From germline, CDR1 is MNHEY and CDR2 SVGAGI. J was trimmed by 2 bases and V by 4 bases; bases with no gene match: 1. The CDR3 contains 14 residues. As DNA, the CDR3 is TGTGCCAGCAGTTCGGGACAGGGCAATCAGCCCCAGCATTTT. It encodes CASSSGQGNQPQHF.

This chain links TRBV30 with TRBJ1-1; maybe TRBD1 (6 bases). V lost 0 bases and J lost 1, with 15 bases in between. The germline V gene encodes CDR1 GTSNPN and CDR2 SVGIG (reference sequence). CDR3 length: 16 residues. As DNA, the CDR3 is TGTGCCTGGAGTGTTGGGGGGGGGCCCCCGAACACTGAAGCTTTCTTT. This sequence encodes CAWSVGGGPPNTEAFF.

This clone was counted at least ten times. V usage is TRBV29-1 and J usage is TRBJ2-1, with D maybe TRBD1 (5 bases). Deletions cut 8 bases from V and 7 bases from J, with 18 bases between. This CDR3 spans 13 amino acids. Germline V gene sequence: CDR1 SQVTM, CDR2 ANQGSEA. CDR3 DNA sequence: TGCAGCTCGTCCCGGACAACCGAGAATGAGCAGTTCTTC. It translates to CSSSRTTENEQFF.

The chain links TRBV30 to TRBJ2-1, with D possibly matching TRBD2 (5 bases). Germline V gene sequence: CDR1 GTSNPN, CDR2 SVGIG (reference sequence). There are 15 residues in the CDR3. V shed 0 bases and J shed 3 bases, with 12 bases lying between them. The CDR3 nucleotides are TGTGCCTGGAGTGTTCAGAGCGGCCACTACAATGAGCAGTTCTTC. As protein: CAWSVQSGHYNEQFF.

The chain has TRBV30 and TRBJ2-5; TRBD1 matches 9 bases. The CDR3 is made up of 14 amino acids. The V and J ends lost 5 bases and 1 base, in that order; junction bases with no gene match: 5. Germline V gene sequence: CDR1 GTSNPN, CDR2 SVGIG (reference sequence). Here the CDR3 DNA reads TGTGCCTGGGCTGGGGACAGGGCCCAAGAGACCCAGTACTTC. It yields the protein CAWAGDRAQETQYF.